The clone carrying this T cell receptor beta chain showed up many times. The data were taken from a study of T-cell reconstitution after alpha-beta-depleted transplantation in children. Preparation of the TCRbeta library involved a method that used unique molecular identifiers. Via MiXCR, TCRdb re-called the PCR reads, giving one row per CDR3 protein. The sample lists roughly 590,000 distinct CDR3 sequences; over 15% were seen once. The clonotype was recovered from a human donor who donated a stem cell graft to a child with acute myeloid leukemia. The sequenced sample was PBMCs from the stem cell graft donor, obtained from the stem cell graft.

CDR3 sequence (DNA): TGTGCCAGCCATATCGGACAGCGCTGGAACACCGGGGAGCTGTTTTTT. Translation: CASHIGQRWNTGELFF. The V call is TRBV5-5, the J call TRBJ2-2; maybe TRBD1 (6 bases). This CDR3 is built from 16 residues. Germline CDR1 reads SGHKS; CDR2 reads YYEKEE (reference sequence). V dropped 7 bases and J dropped 1 base, with 17 bases sitting between them.